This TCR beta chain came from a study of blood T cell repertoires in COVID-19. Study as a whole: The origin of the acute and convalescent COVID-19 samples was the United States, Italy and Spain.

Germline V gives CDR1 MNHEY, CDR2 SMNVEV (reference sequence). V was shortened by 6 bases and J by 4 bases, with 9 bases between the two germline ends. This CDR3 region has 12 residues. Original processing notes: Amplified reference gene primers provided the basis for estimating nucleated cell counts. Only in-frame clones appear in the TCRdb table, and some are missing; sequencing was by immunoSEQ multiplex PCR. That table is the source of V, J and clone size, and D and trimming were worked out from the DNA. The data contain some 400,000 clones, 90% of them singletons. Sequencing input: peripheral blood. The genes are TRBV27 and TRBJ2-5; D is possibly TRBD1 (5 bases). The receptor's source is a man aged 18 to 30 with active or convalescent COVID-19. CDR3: CASRGLGETQYF. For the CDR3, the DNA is TGTGCCAGCAGGGGGCTAGGAGAGACCCAGTACTTC.